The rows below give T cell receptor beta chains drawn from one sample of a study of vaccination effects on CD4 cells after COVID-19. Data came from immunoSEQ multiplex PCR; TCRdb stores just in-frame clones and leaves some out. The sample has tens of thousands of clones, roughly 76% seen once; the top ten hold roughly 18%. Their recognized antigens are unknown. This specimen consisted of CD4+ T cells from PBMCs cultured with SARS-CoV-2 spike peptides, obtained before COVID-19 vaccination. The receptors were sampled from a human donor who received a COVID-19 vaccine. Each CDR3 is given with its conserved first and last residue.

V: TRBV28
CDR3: CASSSPNEKLFF

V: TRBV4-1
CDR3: CASSPLPGQRSDTIYF

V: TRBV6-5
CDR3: CASSYRQGHEQYF

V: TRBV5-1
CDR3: CASSLLTGGDEKLFF

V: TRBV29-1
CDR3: CSVGTGTYEQYF

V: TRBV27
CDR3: CASSFKGWGNEKLFF

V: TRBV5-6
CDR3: CASSSPEVSPLHF

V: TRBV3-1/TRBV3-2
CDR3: CASSQDGGGYGYTF

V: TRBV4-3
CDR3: CASSHARGGEAYEQYF

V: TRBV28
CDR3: CASSGYRELFF

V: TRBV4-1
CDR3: CASSQERGRGGINTEAFF

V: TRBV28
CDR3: CASSLWQDLGNTIYF

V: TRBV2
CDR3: CASSEAGENTEAFF

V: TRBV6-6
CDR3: CASSPLAGGSGANVLTF

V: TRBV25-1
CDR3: CASSGNPNEQFF

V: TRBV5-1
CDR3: CASSLASGDREKLFF

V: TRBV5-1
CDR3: CASSHPREETQYF

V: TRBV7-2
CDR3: CASSLRRGETQYF

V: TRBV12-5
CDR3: CASGFYPGAANYGYTF

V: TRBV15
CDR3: CATSRDTTGGIYF

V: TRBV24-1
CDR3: CATSDSGGRYNEQFF

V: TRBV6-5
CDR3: CASSPGVLAEQFF

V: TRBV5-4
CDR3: CASSADSSNEKLFF